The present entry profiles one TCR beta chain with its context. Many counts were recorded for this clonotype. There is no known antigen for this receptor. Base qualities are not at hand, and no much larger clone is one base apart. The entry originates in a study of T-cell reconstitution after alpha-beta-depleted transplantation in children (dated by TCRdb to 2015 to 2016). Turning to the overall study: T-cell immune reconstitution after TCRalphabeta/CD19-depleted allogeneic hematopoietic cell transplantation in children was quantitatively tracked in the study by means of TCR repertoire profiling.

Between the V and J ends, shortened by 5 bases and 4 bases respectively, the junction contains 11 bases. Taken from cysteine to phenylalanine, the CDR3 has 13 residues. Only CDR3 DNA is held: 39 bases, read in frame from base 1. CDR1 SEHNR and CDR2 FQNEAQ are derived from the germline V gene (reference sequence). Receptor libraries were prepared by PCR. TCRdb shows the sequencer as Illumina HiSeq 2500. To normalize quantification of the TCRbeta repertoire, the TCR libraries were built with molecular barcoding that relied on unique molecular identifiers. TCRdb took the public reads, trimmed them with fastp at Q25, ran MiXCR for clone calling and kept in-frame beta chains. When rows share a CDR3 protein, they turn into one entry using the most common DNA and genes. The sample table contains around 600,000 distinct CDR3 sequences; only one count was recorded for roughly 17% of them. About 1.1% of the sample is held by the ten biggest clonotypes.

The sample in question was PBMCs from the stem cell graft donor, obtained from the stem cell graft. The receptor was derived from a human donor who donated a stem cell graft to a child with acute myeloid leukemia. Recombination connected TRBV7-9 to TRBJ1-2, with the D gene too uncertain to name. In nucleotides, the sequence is TGTGCCAGCAGCCCCCCGGGCAGCTATGGCTACACCTTC. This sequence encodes CASSPPGSYGYTF. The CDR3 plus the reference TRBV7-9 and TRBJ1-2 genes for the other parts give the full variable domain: DTGVSQNPRHKITKRGQNVTFRCDPISEHNRLYWYRQTLGQGPEFLTYFQNEAQLEKSRLLSDRFSAERPKGSFSTLEIQRTEQGDSAMYLCASSPPGSYGYTFGSGTRLTVV.